The 24 T cell receptor beta chains below come from one sample, sequenced in a study of blood T cell repertoires in COVID-19 (dated by TCRdb to 2020 to 2022). The library was produced with the immunoSEQ multiplex PCR assay. Not all clones reach the TCRdb copy of this immuneACCESS table, which keeps in-frame sequences only. Checked studies attribute under half of the gap to unresolved V genes and leave the rest unexplained. The table for this sample lists under 80,000 clones; roughly 80% of them were counted only once. The top ten hold more than 12% of the sample. The sequenced sample consisted of peripheral blood. The receptors were gathered from a man in his sixties with COVID-19, enrolled during active disease.

This chain uses TRBV9 with TRBJ2-2; D is perhaps TRBD2 (5 bases). With 4 bases removed from V and 4 bases from J, the gap between germline ends came to 11 bases. Germline values: CDR1 SGDLS, CDR2 YYNGEE. This CDR3 is built from 14 residues. The CDR3 DNA reads TGTGCCAGCAGCCCGACGGGGAGCACCGGGGAGCTGTTTTTT. Translating gives CASSPTGSTGELFF.

The chain links TRBV5-1 to TRBJ2-1; D is possibly TRBD2 (6 bases). The V end was cut by 0 bases, the J end by 8 bases, with 15 bases between. The CDR3 spans 15 residues. Germline lookup yields CDR1 SGHRS and CDR2 YFSETQ. The CDR3 DNA follows: TGCGCCAGCAGCTTGGTCGCGGAACCGGGAGATGAGCAGTTCTTC. This sequence encodes CASSLVAEPGDEQFF.

The rearrangement joins TRBV4-1 to TRBJ2-2, with D maybe TRBD2 (6 bases). Per germline, CDR1 MGHRA and CDR2 YSYEKL. With 10 bases removed from V and 4 bases from J, the gap between germline ends came to 16 bases. CDR3 length: 14 residues. Written as DNA, the CDR3 is TGCGCCACCAAAAGGGAGGTCGGCACCGGGGAGCTGTTTTTT. Translation gives CATKREVGTGELFF.

The CDR3 bases are TGTGCCAGCAGTTCCCGGGGTGAAAAACTGTTTTTT. Its protein product is CASSSRGEKLFF. This chain joins TRBV12-3 or TRBV12-4 and TRBJ1-4; D ambiguous. V lost 4 bases and J lost 7, with 7 bases in between. CDR3 length: 12 amino acids.

The rearrangement links TRBV5-6 to TRBJ1-2; the match to TRBD1 covers 8 bases. This CDR3 region has 15 residues. Germline CDR1 is SGHDT and CDR2 is YYEEEE. The V and J ends lost 4 bases and 7 bases, in that order; junction bases with no gene match: 12. The CDR3 protein is CASSRGQGGWAGYTF. In DNA, the CDR3 is TGTGCCAGCAGCCGTGGACAGGGCGGGTGGGCTGGCTACACCTTC.

The gene calls are TRBV5-1 and TRBJ2-5; 11 bases fit TRBD1. V trimming: 1 base; J trimming: 4 bases; junction bases outside the gene matches: 3. Germline V gene data show CDR1 as SGHRS and CDR2 as YFSETQ. This CDR3 contains 15 residues. The DNA of the CDR3 is TGCGCCAGCAGCTTGAGGACAGGGGGCTCAGAGACCCAGTACTTC. Its translation is CASSLRTGGSETQYF. Using reference TRBV5-1 and TRBJ2-5 for the parts outside the CDR3, the full variable domain is KAGVTQTPRYLIKTRGQQVTLSCSPISGHRSVSWYQQTPGQGLQFLFEYFSETQRNKGNFPGRFSGRQFSNSRSEMNVSTLELGDSALYLCASSLRTGGSETQYFGPGTRLLVL.

There are a few counts of this clone. The chain couples TRBV5-1 to TRBJ2-1; 9 bases are a match to TRBD2. Per germline, CDR1 SGHRS and CDR2 YFSETQ. The ends lost 4 bases at V and 5 bases at J; junction bases unmatched: 10. There are 16 residues in the CDR3. The CDR3 loop is CASSRIERGVDNEQFF. CDR3 DNA: TGCGCCAGCAGCAGGATTGAGCGGGGGGTCGACAATGAGCAGTTCTTC.

This clone was found once. This rearrangement joins TRBV5-1 to TRBJ1-6; TRBD1 might be the D (6 bases). Germline V lookup: CDR1 SGHRS, CDR2 YFSETQ. The CDR3 runs to 15 residues. Trimming stripped 4 bases from V and 8 bases from J, with 16 bases between. DNA for the CDR3: TGCGCCAGCAGCCCGGGACACCAGACGGATTCACCCCTCCACTTT. Protein sequence: CASSPGHQTDSPLHF.

The V gene is TRBV14, the J gene TRBJ2-4, with 10 bases that match TRBD2. The V and J ends lost 5 bases and 5 bases, in that order; junction bases with no gene match: 3. The CDR3 spans 14 residues. CDR1 is SGHDN, CDR2 FVKESK, per germline. CDR3 DNA: TGTGCCAGCAGCTCCGGACTAGCGGAAAACATTCAGTACTTC. Translating gives CASSSGLAENIQYF.

This clone has only a few counts. J is TRBJ2-7 and V is TRBV5-6, with 10 bases matching TRBD2. The CDR3 runs to 14 residues. V gave up 5 bases and J gave up 6 bases; unmatched junction bases: 8. CDR1 and CDR2 from the germline V gene are SGHDT and YYEEEE. The CDR3 DNA reads as TGTGCCAGCAGTTTGAGCGGGAGGGCCCCCGAGCAGTACTTC. This translates into CASSLSGRAPEQYF. Looking up the rest from reference TRBV5-6 and TRBJ2-7 gives the full variable domain: DAGVTQSPTHLIKTRGQQVTLRCSPKSGHDTVSWYQQALGQGPQFIFQYYEEEERQRGNFPDRFSGHQFPNYSSELNVNALLLGDSALYLCASSLSGRAPEQYFGPGTRLTVT.

The V call is TRBV19, the J call TRBJ2-4, with TRBD1 identical over 8 bases. Germline V gene data show CDR1 as LNHDA and CDR2 as SQIVND (reference sequence). The CDR3 has 15 amino acids. V lost 5 bases and J lost 8; bases outside the gene matches: 11. The CDR3 nucleotides are TGTGCCAGTAGTGTATTTACAGGGGGTGAGGACATTCAGTACTTC. This sequence encodes CASSVFTGGEDIQYF. The full variable domain, with the rest looked up from reference TRBV19 and TRBJ2-4, is DGGITQSPKYLFRKEGQNVTLSCEQNLNHDAMYWYRQDPGQGLRLIYYSQIVNDFQKGDIAEGYSVSREKKESFPLTVTSAQKNPTAFYLCASSVFTGGEDIQYFGAGTRLSVL.

The sample holds one count of this clone. The chain employs TRBV27 and TRBJ2-5; no clear D. The CDR3 consists of 13 residues. V was shortened by 5 bases and J by 0 bases, with 7 bases between the two germline ends. Germline V gene lookup returns CDR1 MNHEY and CDR2 SMNVEV (reference sequence). The CDR3 nucleotides read TGTGCCAGCAGTCCTAACTACCAAGAGACCCAGTACTTC. It encodes CASSPNYQETQYF.

This clone was counted a single time. This sequence joins TRBV19 and TRBJ2-3; D may be TRBD2 (6 bases). This CDR3 is 14 amino acids long. V lost 10 bases to trimming and J lost 1 base, with 15 bases between them. Germline CDR1 is LNHDA and CDR2 is SQIVND (reference sequence). For the CDR3, the DNA is TGTGCCACGTCCCAGAAGCGGGGCACAGATACGCAGTATTTT. Translating gives CATSQKRGTDTQYF.

The CDR3 is CASQKRKHGNTIYF. The CDR3, as DNA: TGTGCCAGCCAGAAGCGAAAACACGGAAACACCATATATTTT. This chain connects TRBV11-3 to TRBJ1-3; D is uncertain. The CDR3 sequence is 14 residues long. Germline V gene sequence: CDR1 SGHNT, CDR2 YENEEA. V gave up 8 bases and J gave up 4 bases, with 15 bases separating them.

The V call is TRBV7-3, the J call TRBJ2-1; D may be TRBD2 (7 bases). From germline, CDR1 is SGHTA and CDR2 FQGTGA. This CDR3 contains 15 residues. V gave up 2 bases and J gave up 7 bases, with 15 bases separating them. This CDR3 reads CASSLGRGYNNEQFF. As DNA, the CDR3 is TGTGCCAGCAGCTTAGGGAGGGGGTATAATAATGAGCAGTTCTTC. The variable domain in full, completed from reference TRBV7-3 and TRBJ2-1, reads GAGVSQTPSNKVTEKGKYVELRCDPISGHTALYWYRQSLGQGPEFLIYFQGTGAADDSGLPNDRFFAVRPEGSVSTLKIQRTERGDSAVYLCASSLGRGYNNEQFFGPGTRLTVL.

This clone was seen a handful of times. The J gene is TRBJ2-1, the V gene TRBV19; 9 bases agree with TRBD1. V gave up 5 bases and J gave up 2 bases; unmatched junction bases: 7. CDR1 and CDR2 from the germline V gene are LNHDA and SQIVND (reference sequence). The CDR3 contains 16 residues. The chain's CDR3 is CASSPPGQGTYNEQFF. The CDR3 DNA reads as TGTGCCAGTAGTCCCCCGGGACAGGGCACCTACAATGAGCAGTTCTTC.

The CDR3 sequence: CASSSRGGQGSYGYTF. The DNA of the CDR3 is TGCGCCAGCAGCTCCCGAGGCGGCCAGGGGAGTTATGGCTACACCTTC. V is TRBV5-1 and J is TRBJ1-2; TRBD1 might be the D (6 bases). The CDR3 extends over 16 amino acids. CDR1 and CDR2 (germline): SGHRS, YFSETQ. V was pared by 3 bases and J by 5 bases, with 20 bases between.

This chain links TRBV5-1 with TRBJ1-2; 10 bases are a match to TRBD1. The CDR3 is made up of 14 amino acids. V lost 4 bases and J lost 4; bases outside the gene matches: 4. Germline V gives CDR1 SGHRS, CDR2 YFSETQ. This chain's CDR3 is CASSAGTGAYGYTF. CDR3 in DNA: TGCGCCAGCAGCGCTGGGACAGGGGCCTATGGCTACACCTTC.

The chain has TRBV6-5 and TRBJ1-3; D is perhaps TRBD1 (6 bases). With 6 bases removed from V and 6 bases from J, the gap between germline ends came to 12 bases. Germline V lookup: CDR1 MNHEY, CDR2 SVGAGI. The CDR3 sequence is 13 residues long. The CDR3 loop reads CASRVPGANTIYF. CDR3 coding DNA: TGTGCCAGCAGAGTTCCAGGGGCAAACACCATATATTTT.

The CDR3 DNA reads as TGTGCCAGCAGTTTGTCCAGGGCCGAGACCCAGTACTTC. Its translation is CASSLSRAETQYF. This chain connects TRBV27 to TRBJ2-5; D perhaps matches TRBD1 (5 bases). CDR3 length equals 13 residues. Germline V gene lookup returns CDR1 MNHEY and CDR2 SMNVEV (reference sequence). V was trimmed by 3 bases and J by 5 bases, leaving 10 bases between them.

The chain recombines TRBV3-1 (or the pseudogene TRBV3-2) with TRBJ2-7, with 8 positions matching TRBD1. V gave up 0 bases and J gave up 3 bases; unmatched junction bases: 7. This CDR3 has 16 residues. Germline V gene data show CDR1 as LGHDT and CDR2 as YNNKEL (reference sequence). CDR3 sequence reads: CASSQDLWTGNYEQYF. The CDR3 DNA is TGTGCCAGCAGCCAAGATCTATGGACAGGGAACTACGAGCAGTACTTC.

The chain links TRBV29-1 to TRBJ2-7; tentative D call: TRBD1 (7 bases). Trimming removed 4 bases from V and 6 bases from J, with 22 bases in between. CDR3 length equals 15 residues. CDR1 and CDR2 from the germline V gene are SQVTM and ANQGSEA. The CDR3 protein is CSVGYAGQIPVEQYF. CDR3 nucleotides: TGCAGCGTTGGGTACGCGGGACAGATCCCTGTCGAGCAGTACTTC.

This chain connects TRBV7-2 to TRBJ2-3; D gene unclear. V lost 3 bases and J lost 0, with 7 bases in between. This CDR3 contains 14 residues. Germline CDR1 reads SGHTA; CDR2 reads FQGNSA. CDR3 DNA sequence: TGTGCCAGCAGCTTCCAGGCTAGCACAGATACGCAGTATTTT. Protein sequence: CASSFQASTDTQYF.

The genes are TRBV24-1 and TRBJ2-1; D may be TRBD2 (6 bases). Trimming shortened V by 4 bases and J by 7 bases, and 16 bases separated the two germline ends. The CDR3 has 15 amino acids. Germline V gene lookup returns CDR1 KGHDR and CDR2 SFDVKD. CDR3 sequence (DNA): TGTGCCACCAGTGACGCGTCGGGAGCGACGAATGAGCAGTTCTTC. Translated, it gives CATSDASGATNEQFF.